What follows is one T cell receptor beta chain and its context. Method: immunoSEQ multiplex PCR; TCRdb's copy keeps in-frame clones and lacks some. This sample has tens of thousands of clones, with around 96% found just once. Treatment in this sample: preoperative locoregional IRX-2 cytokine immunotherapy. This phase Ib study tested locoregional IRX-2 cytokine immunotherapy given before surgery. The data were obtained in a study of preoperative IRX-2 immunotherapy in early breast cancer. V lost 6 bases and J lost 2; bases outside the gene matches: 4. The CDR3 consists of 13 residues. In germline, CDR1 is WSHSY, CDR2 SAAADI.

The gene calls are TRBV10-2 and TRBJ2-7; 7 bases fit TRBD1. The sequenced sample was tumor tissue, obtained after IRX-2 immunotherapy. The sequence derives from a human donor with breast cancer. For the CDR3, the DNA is TGCGCCAGCAGCGACAGGGAGCCCTACGAGCAGTACTTC. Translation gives CASSDREPYEQYF.